These 11 T cell receptor beta chains share one sample of origin, sequenced in a study of identical twins. MiXCR, applied by TCRdb to the 5' RACE reads, yields one record per CDR3 protein. The sample lists under 900,000 distinct CDR3 sequences; 18% were seen once. In addition, the sample was reused for a study of T cells expressing NK-cell markers.

The sequencing sample was made of PBMCs. The receptors were gathered from a woman aged 18-29 years in good health.

V and J are TRBV2 and TRBJ2-3, with 12 bases lining up with TRBD2. CDR3 length equals 14 residues. Germline V gene data show CDR1 as SNHLY and CDR2 as FYNNEI. V lost 7 bases and J lost 5; bases outside the gene matches: 4. The CDR3 nucleotides read TGTGCCAGCAAAGGACTAGCGGGACGAGATACGCAGTATTTT. This codes for CASKGLAGRDTQYF. The full variable domain, its missing parts supplied by reference TRBV2 and TRBJ2-3, is EPEVTQTPSHQVTQMGQEVILRCVPISNHLYFYWYRQILGQKVEFLVSFYNNEISEKSEIFDDQFSVERPDGSNFTLKIRSTKLEDSAMYFCASKGLAGRDTQYFGPGTRLTVL.

The chain couples TRBV7-9 to TRBJ1-1, with D hard to call. CDR1 and CDR2 from the germline V gene are SEHNR and FQNEAQ (reference sequence). This CDR3 has 16 residues. With 5 bases removed from V and 4 bases from J, the gap between germline ends came to 20 bases. The CDR3 spells CASSPGQPVVGTEAFF. The CDR3 DNA follows: TGTGCCAGCAGCCCGGGCCAGCCGGTGGTAGGCACTGAAGCTTTCTTT.

This clonotype turned up a few times. V is TRBV6-6 and J is TRBJ1-1; D may be TRBD1 (6 bases). The CDR3 length is 12 residues. The V end was cut by 6 bases, the J end by 8 bases, with 13 bases between. Germline CDR1 and CDR2: MNHNY and SVGAGI (reference sequence). Written as DNA, the CDR3 is TGTGCCAGCAGCTCTACAGGGAAGGAAGCTTTCTTT. Translating gives CASSSTGKEAFF.

The rearrangement uses TRBV5-1 and TRBJ1-1; D might be TRBD1 (5 bases). V lost 1 base and J 5 bases, leaving 12 bases between the germline ends. There are 14 residues in the CDR3. Germline CDR1 is SGHRS and CDR2 is YFSETQ. DNA of the CDR3: TGCGCCAGCAGCTTGTGGTCGGGACTAACTGAAGCTTTCTTT. It translates to CASSLWSGLTEAFF. Combining the CDR3 with reference TRBV5-1 and TRBJ1-1 gives the whole variable domain KAGVTQTPRYLIKTRGQQVTLSCSPISGHRSVSWYQQTPGQGLQFLFEYFSETQRNKGNFPGRFSGRQFSNSRSEMNVSTLELGDSALYLCASSLWSGLTEAFFGQGTRLTVV.

The chain carries TRBV10-2 and TRBJ2-6; D is unclear. The CDR3 loop spans 15 amino acids. V was shortened by 6 bases and J by 0 bases, with 9 bases between the two germline ends. The V gene's germline CDR1 is WSHSY and CDR2 SAAADI. CDR3 DNA sequence: TGCGCCAGCAGGGACGGACCCTCTGGGGCCAACGTCCTGACTTTC. It specifies CASRDGPSGANVLTF.

CDR3 in amino acids: CASSFPSGGGYGYTF. The CDR3 DNA reads TGTGCCAGCAGTTTCCCCTCCGGAGGAGGCTATGGCTACACCTTC. The V call is TRBV12-3 or TRBV12-4, the J call TRBJ1-2; D ambiguous. This CDR3 contains 15 residues. Trimming left V 3 bases short and J 4 bases short, with 15 bases between.

V and J are TRBV20-1 and TRBJ1-2; no clear D gene. Germline lookup yields CDR1 DFQATT and CDR2 SNEGSKA (reference sequence). There are 11 residues in the CDR3. Deletions cut 6 bases from V and 8 bases from J, with 13 bases between. Here the CDR3 reads CSAPTRRGYTF. The CDR3 DNA sequence: TGCAGTGCCCCCACTCGGAGAGGCTACACCTTC.

The chain links TRBV6-1 to TRBJ1-2; D is unclear. This CDR3 region has 15 residues. V was clipped by 10 bases and J by 3 bases, with 21 bases between them. CDR1 and CDR2 from the germline V gene are MNHNS and SASEGT. This chain's CDR3 is CATARGGGSHYGYTF. In DNA form, the CDR3 reads TGTGCCACGGCAAGAGGAGGAGGATCCCACTATGGCTACACCTTC.

The rearrangement joins TRBV27 to TRBJ2-7; D may be TRBD1 (5 bases). Trimming shortened V by 6 bases and J by 2 bases, and 14 bases separated the two germline ends. The CDR3 runs to 14 residues. Germline V lookup: CDR1 MNHEY, CDR2 SMNVEV (reference sequence). In nucleotides, the CDR3 is TGTGCCAGCAGGGAGACAGCCACCCCCTACGAGCAGTACTTC. It encodes CASRETATPYEQYF.

CDR3 sequence (DNA): TGCGCCAGCGGCTACTACCCGGACGGGTTGAACACTGAAGCTTTCTTT. This gives the protein CASGYYPDGLNTEAFF. J is TRBJ1-1 and V is TRBV5-1; D is unresolved. The CDR3 consists of 16 residues. The V gene lost 7 bases and the J gene lost 0 bases, with 19 bases spanning the gap. CDR1 SGHRS and CDR2 YFSETQ come from the germline V gene.

The sample holds many counts of this clonotype. The chain has TRBV12-3 or TRBV12-4 and TRBJ2-5, with 8 bases that match TRBD2. The CDR3 length is 12 residues. V was pared by 6 bases and J by 5 bases, with 2 bases of the junction left unmatched. CDR3 DNA: TGTGCCAGCAGGGCTAGCGGGGAGACCCAGTACTTC. Amino acids: CASRASGETQYF.